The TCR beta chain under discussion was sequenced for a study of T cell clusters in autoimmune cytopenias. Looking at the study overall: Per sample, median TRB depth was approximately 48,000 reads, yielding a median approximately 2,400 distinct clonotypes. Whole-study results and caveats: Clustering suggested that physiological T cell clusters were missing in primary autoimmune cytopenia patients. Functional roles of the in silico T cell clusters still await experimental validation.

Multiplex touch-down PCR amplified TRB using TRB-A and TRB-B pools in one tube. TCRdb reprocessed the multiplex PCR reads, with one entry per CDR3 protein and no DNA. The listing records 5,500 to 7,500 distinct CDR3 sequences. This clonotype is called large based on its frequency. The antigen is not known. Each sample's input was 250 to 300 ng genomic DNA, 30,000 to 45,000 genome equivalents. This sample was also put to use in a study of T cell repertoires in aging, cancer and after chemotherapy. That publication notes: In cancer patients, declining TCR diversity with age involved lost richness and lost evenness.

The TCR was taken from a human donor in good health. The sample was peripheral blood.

CDR3 amino acids: CASSQIRSGELFF. The rearrangement links TRBV11-3 to TRBJ2-2. The CDR3 has 13 residues. Germline lookup yields CDR1 SGHNT and CDR2 YENEEA.